This T cell receptor beta chain was recorded in a study of cytomegalovirus exposure and HLA in healthy donors. General observations from the study: In a later analysis, productive TCRs from donors in an Asian-associated ancestry cluster reportedly carried fewer N-insertions than the cohort mean. The presence/absence work took it that sequencing depth was about the same across donors.

V was clipped by 3 bases and J by 5 bases; unmatched bases: 8. Germline CDR1 and CDR2: SGDLS and YYNGEE. The CDR3 totals 15 residues. 13 Jbeta primers and 60 Vbeta primers were used for the PCR. In the study's own analysis: Among the unique TCR beta chains that a later analysis counted, roughly 80 million in all, about 10 million were shared. Measured with immunoSEQ multiplex PCR; TCRdb has only the in-frame clones, and not every one. The DNA gave D and trimming, while V, J and clone size come from that table. The sample has 180,000 or so clones, 86% seen once. On this clone itself: Its cognate antigen is unknown.

The rearrangement uses TRBV9 and TRBJ2-5; TRBD2 matches 9 bases. Specimen: PBMCs. The origin of this receptor is a woman aged 25 to 39 in good health and CMV-seronegative. CDR3 protein: CASSAGLASEETQYF. Here the CDR3 DNA reads TGTGCCAGCAGCGCGGGACTAGCCTCTGAGGAGACCCAGTACTTC.